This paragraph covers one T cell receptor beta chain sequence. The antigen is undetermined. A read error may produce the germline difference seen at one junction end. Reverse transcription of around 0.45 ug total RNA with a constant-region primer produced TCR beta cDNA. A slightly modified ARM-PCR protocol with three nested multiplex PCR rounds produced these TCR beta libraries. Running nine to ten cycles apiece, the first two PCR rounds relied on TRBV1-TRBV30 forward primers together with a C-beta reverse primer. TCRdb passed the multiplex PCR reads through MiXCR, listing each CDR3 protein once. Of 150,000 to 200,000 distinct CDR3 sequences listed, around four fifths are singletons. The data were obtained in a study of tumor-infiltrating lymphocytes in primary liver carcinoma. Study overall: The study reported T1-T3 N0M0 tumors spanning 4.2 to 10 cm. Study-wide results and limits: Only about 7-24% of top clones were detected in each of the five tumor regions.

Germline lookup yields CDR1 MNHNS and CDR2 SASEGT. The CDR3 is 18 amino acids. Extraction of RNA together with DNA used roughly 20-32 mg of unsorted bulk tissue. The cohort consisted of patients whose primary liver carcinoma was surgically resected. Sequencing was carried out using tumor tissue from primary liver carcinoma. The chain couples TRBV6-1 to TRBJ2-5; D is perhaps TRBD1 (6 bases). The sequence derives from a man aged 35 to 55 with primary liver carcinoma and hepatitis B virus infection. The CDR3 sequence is CASRENIMGAAVGETQYF. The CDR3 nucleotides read TGTGCCAGCCGTGAAAATATAATGGGGGCGGCCGTTGGAGAGACCCAGTACTTC.